This T cell receptor beta chain derives from a study of neurological immune-mediated disorders. TCRdb re-called the 5' RACE reads through MiXCR, storing one row per CDR3 protein. The sample lists fewer than 50,000 distinct CDR3 sequences, more than 14% occurring once. Trimming cost V 5 bases and J 3 bases; bases outside gene matches: 4. Germline CDR1 reads SGHRS; CDR2 reads YFSETQ. The CDR3 consists of 14 residues. This clonotype counts as medium-sized. The sorted libraries were prepared using about a million CD4+ or CD8+ T cells that had themselves been sorted. Sequencing was done on a sample of CD4+ T cells from blood. This sequence originates from a woman aged 55-70 years with HTLV-1-associated myelopathy (HAM/TSP). The chain combines TRBV5-1 with TRBJ1-1; 10 bases align to TRBD1. The CDR3 region is CASRVGQGDTEAFF. The DNA of the CDR3 is TGCGCCAGCAGAGTTGGACAGGGGGACACTGAAGCTTTCTTT.